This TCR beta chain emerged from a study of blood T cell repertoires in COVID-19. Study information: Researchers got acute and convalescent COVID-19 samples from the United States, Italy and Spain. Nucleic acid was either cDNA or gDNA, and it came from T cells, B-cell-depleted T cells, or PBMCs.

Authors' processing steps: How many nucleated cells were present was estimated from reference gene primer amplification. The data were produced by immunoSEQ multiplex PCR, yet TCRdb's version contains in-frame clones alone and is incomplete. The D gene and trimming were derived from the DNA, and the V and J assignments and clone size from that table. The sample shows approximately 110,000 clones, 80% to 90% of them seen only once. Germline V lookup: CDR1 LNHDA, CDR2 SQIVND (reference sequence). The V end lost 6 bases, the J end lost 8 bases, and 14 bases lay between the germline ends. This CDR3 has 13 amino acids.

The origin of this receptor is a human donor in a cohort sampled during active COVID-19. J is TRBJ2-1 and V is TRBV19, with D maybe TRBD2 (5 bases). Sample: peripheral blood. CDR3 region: CASSRDRLDEQFF. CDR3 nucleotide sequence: TGTGCCAGTAGCCGGGATCGGCTGGATGAGCAGTTCTTC.